This T cell receptor (beta chain) was captured in a study of T cell repertoires in aging, cancer and after chemotherapy. TCR beta rearrangements were amplified from peripheral blood genomic DNA. TRB rearrangements spanning V, D and J were amplified using mixed TRB-A/B primers. From the multiplex PCR reads, TCRdb called clonotypes with MiXCR, one entry per CDR3 protein. The sample lists nearly 2,500 distinct CDR3 sequences, approximately 26% occurring once. Findings and caveats of the study: Loss of evenness, beyond lost richness, contributed to age-related TCR diversity decline in cancer patients.

This CDR3 is 12 amino acids long. Germline-derived CDR1 and CDR2 are SNHLY and FYNNEI. V dropped 10 bases and J dropped 2 bases, with 10 bases sitting between them. With regard to this clonotype: What it recognizes is unknown.

The chain carries TRBV2 and TRBJ2-3; maybe TRBD2 (5 bases). Sequences were obtained from blood. This clonotype was sampled from a human donor in good health. The CDR3 DNA follows: TGTGCCACAAACGGGATCACAGATACGCAGTATTTT. Encoded protein: CATNGITDTQYF.